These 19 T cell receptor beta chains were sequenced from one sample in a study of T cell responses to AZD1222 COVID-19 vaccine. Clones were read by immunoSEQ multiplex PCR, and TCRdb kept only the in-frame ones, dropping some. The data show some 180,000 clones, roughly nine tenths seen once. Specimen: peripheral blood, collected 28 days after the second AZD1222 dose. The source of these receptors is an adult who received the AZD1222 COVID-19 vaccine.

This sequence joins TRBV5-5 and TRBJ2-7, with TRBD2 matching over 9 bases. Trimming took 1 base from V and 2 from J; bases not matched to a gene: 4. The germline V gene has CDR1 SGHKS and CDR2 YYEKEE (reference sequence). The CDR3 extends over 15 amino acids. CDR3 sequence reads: CASSLSLAGPYEQYF. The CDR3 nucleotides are TGTGCCAGCAGCTTGTCCCTAGCGGGGCCCTACGAGCAGTACTTC.

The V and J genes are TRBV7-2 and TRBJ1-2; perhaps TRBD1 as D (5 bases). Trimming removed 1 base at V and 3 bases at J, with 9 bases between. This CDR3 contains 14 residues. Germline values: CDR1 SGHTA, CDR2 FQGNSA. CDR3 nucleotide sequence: TGTGCCAGCAGCTTAGGCGTAGGGGACTATGGCTACACCTTC. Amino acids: CASSLGVGDYGYTF.

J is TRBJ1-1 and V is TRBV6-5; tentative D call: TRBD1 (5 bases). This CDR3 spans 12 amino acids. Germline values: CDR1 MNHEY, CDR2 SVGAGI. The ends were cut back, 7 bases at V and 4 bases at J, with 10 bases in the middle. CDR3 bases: TGTGCCAGCACCGGCGGGACCACTGAAGCTTTCTTT. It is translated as CASTGGTTEAFF.

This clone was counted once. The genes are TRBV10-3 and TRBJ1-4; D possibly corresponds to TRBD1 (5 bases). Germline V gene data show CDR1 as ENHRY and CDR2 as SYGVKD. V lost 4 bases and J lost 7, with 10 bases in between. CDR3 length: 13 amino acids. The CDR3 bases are TGTGCCATCAGTGGGGGGTTGGGTGAAAAACTGTTTTTT. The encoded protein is CAISGGLGEKLFF.

This CDR3 reads CASSFSGNYGYTF. CDR3 in DNA: TGCGCCAGCAGCTTCTCGGGGAACTATGGCTACACCTTC. The chain links TRBV5-1 to TRBJ1-2; D gene ambiguous. V was clipped by 2 bases and J by 2 bases, with 7 bases between them. The CDR3 length is 13 residues. Germline V gives CDR1 SGHRS, CDR2 YFSETQ.

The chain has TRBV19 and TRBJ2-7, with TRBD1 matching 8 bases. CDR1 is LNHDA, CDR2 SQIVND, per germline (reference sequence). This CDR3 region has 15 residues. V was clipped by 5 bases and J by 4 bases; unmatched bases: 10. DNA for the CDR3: TGTGCCAGTAGTTCTCGGACAGGGCCCTGGTACGAGCAGTACTTC. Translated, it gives CASSSRTGPWYEQYF.

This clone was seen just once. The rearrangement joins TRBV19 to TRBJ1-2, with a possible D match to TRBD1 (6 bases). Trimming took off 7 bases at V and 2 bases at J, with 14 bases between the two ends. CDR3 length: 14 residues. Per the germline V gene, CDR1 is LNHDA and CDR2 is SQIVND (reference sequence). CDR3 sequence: CASTPGAGNYGYTF. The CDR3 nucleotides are TGTGCCAGTACCCCAGGGGCAGGGAACTATGGCTACACCTTC.

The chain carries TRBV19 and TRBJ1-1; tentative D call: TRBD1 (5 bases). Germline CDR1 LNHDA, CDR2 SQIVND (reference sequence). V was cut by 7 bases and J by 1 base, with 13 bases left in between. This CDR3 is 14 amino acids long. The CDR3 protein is CASTRGGPNTEAFF. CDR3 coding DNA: TGTGCCAGTACCCGCGGGGGACCGAACACTGAAGCTTTCTTT.

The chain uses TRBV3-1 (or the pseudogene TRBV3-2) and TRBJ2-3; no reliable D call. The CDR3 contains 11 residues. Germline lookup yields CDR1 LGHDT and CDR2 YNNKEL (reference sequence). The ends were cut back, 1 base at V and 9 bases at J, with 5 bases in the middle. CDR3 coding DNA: TGTGCCAGCAGCCAAGGGTCGACGCAGTATTTT. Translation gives CASSQGSTQYF.

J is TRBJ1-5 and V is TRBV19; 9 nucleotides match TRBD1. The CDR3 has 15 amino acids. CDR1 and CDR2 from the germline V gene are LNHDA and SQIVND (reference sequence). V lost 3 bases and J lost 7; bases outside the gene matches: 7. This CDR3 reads CASSMGTGRGQPQHF. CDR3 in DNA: TGTGCCAGTAGTATGGGGACAGGGAGAGGCCAGCCCCAGCATTTT. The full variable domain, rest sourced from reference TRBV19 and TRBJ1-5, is DGGITQSPKYLFRKEGQNVTLSCEQNLNHDAMYWYRQDPGQGLRLIYYSQIVNDFQKGDIAEGYSVSREKKESFPLTVTSAQKNPTAFYLCASSMGTGRGQPQHFGDGTRLSIL.

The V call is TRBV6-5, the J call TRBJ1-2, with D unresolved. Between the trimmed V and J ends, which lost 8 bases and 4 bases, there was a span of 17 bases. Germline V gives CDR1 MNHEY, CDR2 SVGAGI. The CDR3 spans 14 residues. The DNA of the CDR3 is TGTGCCAGCTGGAACCCGAACGGCTTCTATGGCTACACCTTC. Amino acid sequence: CASWNPNGFYGYTF.

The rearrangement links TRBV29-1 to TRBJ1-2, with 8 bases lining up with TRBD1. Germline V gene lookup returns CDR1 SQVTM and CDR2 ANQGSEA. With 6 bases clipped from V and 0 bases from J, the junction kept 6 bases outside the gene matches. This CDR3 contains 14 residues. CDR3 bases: TGCAGCGTCGCACAGGGGGGCTCTAACTATGGCTACACCTTC. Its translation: CSVAQGGSNYGYTF. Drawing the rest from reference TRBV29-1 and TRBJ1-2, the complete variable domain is SAVISQKPSRDICQRGTSLTIQCQVDSQVTMMFWYRQQPGQSLTLIATANQGSEATYESGFVIDKFPISRPNLTFSTLTVSNMSPEDSSIYLCSVAQGGSNYGYTFGSGTRLTVV.

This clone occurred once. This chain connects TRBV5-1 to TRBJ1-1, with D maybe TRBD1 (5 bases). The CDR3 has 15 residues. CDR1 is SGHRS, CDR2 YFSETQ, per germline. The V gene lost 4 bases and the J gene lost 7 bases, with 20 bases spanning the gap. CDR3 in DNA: TGCGCCAGCAGCCCCAGGGACGCCCGAAGGGGTGAAGCTTTCTTT. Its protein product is CASSPRDARRGEAFF. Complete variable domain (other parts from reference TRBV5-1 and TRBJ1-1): KAGVTQTPRYLIKTRGQQVTLSCSPISGHRSVSWYQQTPGQGLQFLFEYFSETQRNKGNFPGRFSGRQFSNSRSEMNVSTLELGDSALYLCASSPRDARRGEAFFGQGTRLTVV.

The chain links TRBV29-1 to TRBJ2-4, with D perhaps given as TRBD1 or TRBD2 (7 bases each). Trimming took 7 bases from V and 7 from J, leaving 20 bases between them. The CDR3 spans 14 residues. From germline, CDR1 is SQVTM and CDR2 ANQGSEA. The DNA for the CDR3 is TGCAGCGCCCTACTAGCGACAGGGATGAACATTCAGTACTTC. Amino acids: CSALLATGMNIQYF. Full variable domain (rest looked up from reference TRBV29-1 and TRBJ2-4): SAVISQKPSRDICQRGTSLTIQCQVDSQVTMMFWYRQQPGQSLTLIATANQGSEATYESGFVIDKFPISRPNLTFSTLTVSNMSPEDSSIYLCSALLATGMNIQYFGAGTRLSVL.

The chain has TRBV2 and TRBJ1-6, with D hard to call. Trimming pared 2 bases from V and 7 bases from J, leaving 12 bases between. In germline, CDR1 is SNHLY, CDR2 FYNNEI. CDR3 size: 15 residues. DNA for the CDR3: TGTGCCAGCAGTGAACGGCTATCCGACAATTCACCCCTCCACTTT. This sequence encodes CASSERLSDNSPLHF.

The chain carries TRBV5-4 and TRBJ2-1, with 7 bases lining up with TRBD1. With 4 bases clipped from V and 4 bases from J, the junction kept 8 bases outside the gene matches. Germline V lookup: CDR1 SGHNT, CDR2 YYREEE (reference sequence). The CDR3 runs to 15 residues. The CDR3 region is CASSLRTGQYNEQFF. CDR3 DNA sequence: TGTGCCAGCAGCCTAAGGACAGGCCAATACAATGAGCAGTTCTTC. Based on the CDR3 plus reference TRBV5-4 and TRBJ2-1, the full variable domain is ETGVTQSPTHLIKTRGQQVTLRCSSQSGHNTVSWYQQALGQGPQFIFQYYREEENGRGNFPPRFSGLQFPNYSSELNVNALELDDSALYLCASSLRTGQYNEQFFGPGTRLTVL.

This chain's CDR3 is CASSPDRGRGSEAFF. CDR3 nucleotide sequence: TGCGCCAGCAGCCCGGACAGGGGGCGCGGTTCTGAAGCTTTCTTT. The chain has TRBV5-1 and TRBJ1-1; 11 positions agree with TRBD1. The trim removed 4 bases at V and 6 bases at J, leaving 8 bases unmatched. Per the germline V gene, CDR1 is SGHRS and CDR2 is YFSETQ. This CDR3 region has 15 residues.

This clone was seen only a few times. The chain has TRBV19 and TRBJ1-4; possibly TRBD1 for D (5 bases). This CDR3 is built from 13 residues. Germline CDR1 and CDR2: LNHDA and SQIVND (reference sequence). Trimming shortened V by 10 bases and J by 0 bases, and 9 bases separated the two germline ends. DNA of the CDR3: TGTGCCACCGCGGGGCCAACTAATGAAAAACTGTTTTTT. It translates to CATAGPTNEKLFF.

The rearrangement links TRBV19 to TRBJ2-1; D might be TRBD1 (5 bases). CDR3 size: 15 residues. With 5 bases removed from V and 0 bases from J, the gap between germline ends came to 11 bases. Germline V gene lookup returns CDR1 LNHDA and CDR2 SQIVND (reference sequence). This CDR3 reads CASSPTVSSYNEQFF. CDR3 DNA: TGTGCCAGTAGTCCGACAGTGAGCTCCTACAATGAGCAGTTCTTC.